This T cell receptor (beta chain) appears in the sequencing data of a study of T cell responses to AZD1222 COVID-19 vaccine. V was trimmed by 0 bases and J by 5 bases, leaving 7 bases between them. This CDR3 spans 13 amino acids. The V gene's germline CDR1 is LNHDA and CDR2 SQIVND (reference sequence). With respect to this clone: What it recognizes is unknown.

General study findings and limits: At baseline, just six AZD1222 recipients tested seropositive.

Clones were sequenced by immunoSEQ multiplex PCR, and TCRdb holds only the in-frame ones, with some missing. The table has 150,000 to 170,000 clones, roughly nine tenths seen once. The receptor was isolated from an adult in good health. V usage is TRBV19 and J usage is TRBJ1-1; D is unresolved. This material consisted of peripheral blood, taken on day 0 of MenACWY control vaccination. This chain's CDR3 is CASSIDLRTEAFF. CDR3 bases: TGTGCCAGTAGTATAGATTTACGAACTGAAGCTTTCTTT. The whole variable domain, remainder taken from reference TRBV19 and TRBJ1-1, is DGGITQSPKYLFRKEGQNVTLSCEQNLNHDAMYWYRQDPGQGLRLIYYSQIVNDFQKGDIAEGYSVSREKKESFPLTVTSAQKNPTAFYLCASSIDLRTEAFFGQGTRLTVV.